This TCR beta chain was recovered during a study of T cell responses to AZD1222 COVID-19 vaccine. Regarding the study as a whole: The sample set comprised mostly white British donors with more females, and clonal diversity was possibly underestimated. The breadth and depth of Spike-specific TCRs increased once two AZD1222 doses had been given. Among those given AZD1222, only five or six were seropositive at baseline.

Germline CDR1 reads SGHVS; CDR2 reads FQNEAQ. This CDR3 has 16 residues. V was pared by 1 base and J by 1 base, with 13 bases between. Assay: immunoSEQ multiplex PCR; the TCRdb copy retains only in-frame clones and omits some. The repertoire holds approximately 110,000 clones, with roughly 84% as singletons. Only one count was recorded for this clone. Its antigen is unidentified. The source material was peripheral blood, sampled on day 0 of AZD1222 vaccination. The receptor comes from an adult in good health. The J gene is TRBJ1-1, the V gene TRBV7-8, with D possibly TRBD1 on 5 matching bases. The CDR3 DNA reads as TGTGCCAGCAGCTTAGTCGGGGGGATGAAGAACACTGAAGCTTTCTTT. Translated, it gives CASSLVGGMKNTEAFF.